This TCR beta chain was found in a study of T cell repertoires in cytomegalovirus infection. Study-level background: Peptides in the study included HLA-C-restricted and HLA-B-restricted CMV epitopes. Carrying CMV and the relevant HLA type showed in public TCR beta signatures.

Study-wide findings and caveats: HLA-C-restricted CMV clonotypes gave the most frequent clonotype in two of eight donors. Using cumulative public TCR beta family frequency, the authors identified those who carried CMV together with the relevant HLA.

Note on this clonotype: Its specificity is unknown. The junction differs from germline at one of its ends, possibly a read error.

MiXCR, applied by TCRdb to the reads, yields one record per CDR3 protein. The sample has 750,000 to 900,000 distinct CDR3 sequences, 25% to 30% seen once. Germline CDR1 and CDR2: SGHVS and FNYEAQ. CDR3 length: 17 residues. The rearrangement uses TRBV7-6 and TRBJ2-5, with 10 bases matching TRBD2. The specimen was cultured CD8+ T cells from PBMCs, collected from culture after CMV antigen stimulation. The receptor was derived from a human donor in good health (CMV status not recorded). Some clones in this sample may be carry-over from other donors' samples. CDR3 nucleotide sequence: TGTGCCGGCAGCTCGATGGGGTTACTAGCGGGGAAAGAGACCCAGTACTTC. Residues: CAGSSMGLLAGKETQYF.